This T cell receptor beta chain is from a study of blood T cell repertoires in COVID-19. In the study overall: Spain, Italy and the United States supplied samples that represented acute and convalescent COVID-19. The analysed material was cDNA or gDNA that came from T cells, B-cell-depleted T cells, or PBMCs.

Per the study methods: Amplified reference gene primers provided the basis for estimating nucleated cell counts. The method was immunoSEQ multiplex PCR; TCRdb's version includes in-frame clones alone and lacks a portion of them. V, J and clone size are taken as reported in that table, and D and trimming were inferred from the DNA itself. The sample lists fewer than 250,000 clones, approximately 80% occurring once. Germline CDR1 and CDR2: SGHAT and FQNNGV. Trimming took 1 base from V and 9 from J; bases not matched to a gene: 5. The CDR3 has 14 amino acids. Sequenced input: peripheral blood. This chain uses TRBV11-2 with TRBJ2-1; 8 bases are shared with TRBD2. The receptor comes from an elderly woman with acute or convalescent COVID-19. The DNA for the CDR3 is TGTGCCAGCAGCTTAGGATTAGCGGGATTTGAGCAGTTCTTC. It specifies CASSLGLAGFEQFF. Supplemented by reference TRBV11-2 and TRBJ2-1, the full variable domain reads EAGVAQSPRYKIIEKRQSVAFWCNPISGHATLYWYQQILGQGPKLLIQFQNNGVVDDSQLPKDRFSAERLKGVDSTLKIQPAKLEDSAVYLCASSLGLAGFEQFFGPGTRLTVL.